This T cell receptor (beta chain) was found in a study of radiotherapy plus CTLA-4 blockade in lung cancer (dated 2018 in TCRdb). In terms of the full investigation: Objective responses were observed in approximately 19% of enrolled patients, and disease control was achieved in 25% to 35%.

Preparation of the library involved the immunoSEQ multiplex PCR assay. Imported from immuneACCESS, the table was reduced by TCRdb to in-frame sequences with V and J called. These copies leave out some clones; in studies compared against another copy, an unresolved V gene accounts for under half, and the cause of the remainder is not known. Present in this sample are 75,000 to 80,000 clones, around nine tenths of which were seen just once. Of the sample, over 0.85% falls within the top ten clones. About this clone: Its specific antigen is unknown. The input lacks base qualities; no much larger clone sits a single base away.

Results the study describes overall, beyond this receptor: The strongest predictors of response, as reported, were early dynamic changes in blood T cell clones along with a rise in serum interferon-beta after radiation. After treatment with radiotherapy and ipilimumab, TCR clones that originated in tumors expanded in peripheral blood.

In this study, focal radiation therapy paired with CTLA-4 blockade (ipilimumab) was tested in patients who had chemo-refractory metastatic non-small-cell lung cancer. V gives up 1 base and J gives up 7 bases, and the segment between their germline ends measures 20 bases. The CDR3 runs 18 residues from the cysteine to the phenylalanine. This entry keeps only the CDR3 DNA: 54 bases, framed from base 1. CDR1 and CDR2, per the germline V gene, are MDHEN and SYDVKM. The receptor chain draws on TRBV28 and TRBJ1-6; the D gene is perhaps TRBD1, from 5 matching bases. The sample here was peripheral blood, taken from a patient treated with radiotherapy plus ipilimumab. The source is a human donor with non-small cell lung cancer who had stable disease on radiotherapy plus ipilimumab. The CDR3 sequence is CASSLSPGRDLGNSPLHF. The sequenced DNA is TGTGCCAGCAGTTTATCCCCAGGGCGGGATTTGGGGAATTCACCCCTCCACTTT.